The present T cell receptor beta chain was sequenced within a study of early T cells in non-severe SARS-CoV-2 infection. TCRdb reanalysed the 5' RACE reads using MiXCR and keeps one entry per CDR3 protein. The table shows 40,000 to 55,000 distinct CDR3 sequences, with 12% occurring only once. The CDR3 is made up of 14 amino acids. Germline V CDR1 and CDR2: SGHTA, FQGNSA. Trimming stripped 5 bases from V and 2 bases from J, with 13 bases between. This TCR was sampled from an adult who was a healthcare worker with PCR-confirmed SARS-CoV-2 infection or an uninfected control (not recorded which). The chain employs TRBV7-2 and TRBJ2-7, with D perhaps matching TRBD2 (5 bases). The sequencing sample was made of whole blood. CDR3 nucleotide sequence: TGTGCCAGCAGCCGGACTCTCCGCCCCTACGAGCAGTACTTC. The encoded protein is CASSRTLRPYEQYF.